This paragraph reports one T cell receptor (beta chain). Enrollment of patients from Seattle took place during active infection, with longitudinal follow-up. The method was immunoSEQ multiplex PCR; TCRdb's version includes in-frame clones alone and lacks a portion of them. The sample lists about 350,000 clones, about 87% occurring once. The data derive from a study of blood T cell repertoires in COVID-19. The sequenced material came from peripheral blood. This clonotype was sampled from a woman aged 45-59 years with COVID-19, enrolled during active disease.

CDR3 sequence: CASSGRGGHLYEQYF. CDR3 DNA sequence: TGTGCCAGCAGTGGGAGAGGGGGACATCTATACGAGCAGTACTTC. V gene TRBV25-1 combines with J gene TRBJ2-7; possibly TRBD1 for D (6 bases). The germline V gene has CDR1 MGHDK and CDR2 SYGVNS. The CDR3 covers 15 residues. Trimming removed 4 bases at V and 4 bases at J, with 17 bases between.